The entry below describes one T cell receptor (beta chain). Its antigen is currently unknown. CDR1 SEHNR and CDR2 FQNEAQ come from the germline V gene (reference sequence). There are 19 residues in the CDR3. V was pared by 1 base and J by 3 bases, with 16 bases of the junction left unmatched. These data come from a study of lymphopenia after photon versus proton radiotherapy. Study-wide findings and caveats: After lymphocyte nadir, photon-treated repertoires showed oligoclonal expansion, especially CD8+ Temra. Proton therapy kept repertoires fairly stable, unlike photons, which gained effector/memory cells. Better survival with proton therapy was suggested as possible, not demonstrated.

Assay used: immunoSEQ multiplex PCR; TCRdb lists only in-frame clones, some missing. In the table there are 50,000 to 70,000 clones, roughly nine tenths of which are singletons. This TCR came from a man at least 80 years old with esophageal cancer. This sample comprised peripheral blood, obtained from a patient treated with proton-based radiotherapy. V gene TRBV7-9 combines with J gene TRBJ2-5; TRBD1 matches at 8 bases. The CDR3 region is CASSLDFWGTGVKKETQYF. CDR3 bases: TGTGCCAGCAGCTTAGATTTTTGGGGGACAGGAGTAAAGAAAGAGACCCAGTACTTC. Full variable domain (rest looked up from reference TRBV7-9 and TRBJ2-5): DTGVSQNPRHKITKRGQNVTFRCDPISEHNRLYWYRQTLGQGPEFLTYFQNEAQLEKSRLLSDRFSAERPKGSFSTLEIQRTEQGDSAMYLCASSLDFWGTGVKKETQYFGPGTRLLVL.